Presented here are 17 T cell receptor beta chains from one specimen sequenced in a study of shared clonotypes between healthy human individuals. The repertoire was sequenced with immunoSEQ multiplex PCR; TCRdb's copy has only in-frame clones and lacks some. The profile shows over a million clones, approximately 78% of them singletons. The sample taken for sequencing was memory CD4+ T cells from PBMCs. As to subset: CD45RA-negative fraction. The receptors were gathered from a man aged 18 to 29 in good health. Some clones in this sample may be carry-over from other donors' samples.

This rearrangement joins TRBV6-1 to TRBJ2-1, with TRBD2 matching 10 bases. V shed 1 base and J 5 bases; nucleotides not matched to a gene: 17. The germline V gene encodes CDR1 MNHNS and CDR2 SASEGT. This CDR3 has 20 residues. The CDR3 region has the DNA TGTGCCAGCAGTGAAGGGCGCAGGGGGCTAGCGGGAGTACTGAACAATGAGCAGTTCTTC. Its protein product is CASSEGRRGLAGVLNNEQFF.

CDR3 DNA sequence: TGTGCCAGCAGGTTTGACAGGGTGCCCTATGGCTACACCTTC. Amino acids: CASRFDRVPYGYTF. V and J are TRBV2 and TRBJ1-2; TRBD1 agrees at 7 bases. The V gene end was trimmed by 6 bases and the J gene end by 4 bases; junction bases not matched to a gene: 8. This CDR3 contains 14 residues. Germline CDR1 reads SNHLY; CDR2 reads FYNNEI.

The CDR3 protein is CASSLVGGDEQFF. The CDR3 DNA sequence: TGTGCCAGCAGCTTAGTGGGAGGGGATGAGCAGTTCTTC. The rearrangement links TRBV7-3 to TRBJ2-1; 7 positions agree with TRBD2. Trimming took 2 bases from V and 8 from J; bases not matched to a gene: 3. The CDR3 contains 13 residues. Germline CDR1 SGHTA, CDR2 FQGTGA.

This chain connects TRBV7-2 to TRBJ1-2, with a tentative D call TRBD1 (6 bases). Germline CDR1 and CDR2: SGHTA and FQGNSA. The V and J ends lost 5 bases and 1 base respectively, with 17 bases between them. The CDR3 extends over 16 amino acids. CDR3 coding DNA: TGTGCCAGCAGCCCCCCTGGACAGACGTTTAACTATGGCTACACCTTC. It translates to CASSPPGQTFNYGYTF.

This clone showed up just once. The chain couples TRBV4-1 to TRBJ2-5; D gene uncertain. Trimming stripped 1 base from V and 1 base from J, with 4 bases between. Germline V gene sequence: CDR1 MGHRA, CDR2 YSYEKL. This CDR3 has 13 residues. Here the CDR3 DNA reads TGCGCCAGCAGCCAAGGGCTCCAAGAGACCCAGTACTTC. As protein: CASSQGLQETQYF.

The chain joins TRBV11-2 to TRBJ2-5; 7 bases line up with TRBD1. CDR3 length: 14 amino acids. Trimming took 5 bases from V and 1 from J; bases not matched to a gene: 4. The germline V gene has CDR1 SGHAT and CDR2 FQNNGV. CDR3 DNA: TGTGCCAGCAGCACCCGGGACAGCCAAGAGACCCAGTACTTC. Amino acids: CASSTRDSQETQYF.

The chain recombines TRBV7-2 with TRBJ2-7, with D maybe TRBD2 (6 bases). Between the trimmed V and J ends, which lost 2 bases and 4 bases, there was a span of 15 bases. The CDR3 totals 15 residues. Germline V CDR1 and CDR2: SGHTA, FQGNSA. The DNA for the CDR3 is TGTGCCAGCAGCTTAAGCCGGGGGATGGGTTACGAGCAGTACTTC. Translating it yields CASSLSRGMGYEQYF.

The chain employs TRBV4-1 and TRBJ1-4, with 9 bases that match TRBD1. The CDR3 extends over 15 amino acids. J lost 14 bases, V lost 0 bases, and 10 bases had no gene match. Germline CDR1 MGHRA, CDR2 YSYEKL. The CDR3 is CASSQELSGTGRLFF. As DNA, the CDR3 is TGCGCCAGCAGCCAAGAGTTGTCGGGGACAGGGCGGCTGTTTTTT.

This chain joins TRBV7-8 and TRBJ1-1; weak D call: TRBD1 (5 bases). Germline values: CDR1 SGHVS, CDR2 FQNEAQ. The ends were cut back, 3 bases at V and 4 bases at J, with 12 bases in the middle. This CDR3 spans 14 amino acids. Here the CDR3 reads CASSFGGSGTEAFF. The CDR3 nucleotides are TGTGCCAGCAGCTTTGGGGGATCGGGCACTGAAGCTTTCTTT.

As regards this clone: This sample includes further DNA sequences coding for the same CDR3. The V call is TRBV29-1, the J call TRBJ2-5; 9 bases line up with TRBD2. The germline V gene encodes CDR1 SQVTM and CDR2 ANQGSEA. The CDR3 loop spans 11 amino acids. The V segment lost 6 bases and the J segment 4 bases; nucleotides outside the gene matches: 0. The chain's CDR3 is CSVAGGETQYF. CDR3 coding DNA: TGCAGCGTAGCGGGAGGAGAGACCCAGTACTTC.

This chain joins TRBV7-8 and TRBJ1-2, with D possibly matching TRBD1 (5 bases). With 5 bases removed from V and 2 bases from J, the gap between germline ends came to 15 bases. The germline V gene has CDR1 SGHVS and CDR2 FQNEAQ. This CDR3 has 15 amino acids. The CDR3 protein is CASSGGSGTNYGYTF. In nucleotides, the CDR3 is TGTGCCAGCAGCGGGGGTTCTGGTACAAACTATGGCTACACCTTC.

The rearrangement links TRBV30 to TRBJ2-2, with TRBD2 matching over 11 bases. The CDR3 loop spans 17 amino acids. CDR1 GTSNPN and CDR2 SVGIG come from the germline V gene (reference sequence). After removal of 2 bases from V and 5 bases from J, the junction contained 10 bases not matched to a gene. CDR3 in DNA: TGTGCCTGGAGTTATCGATCTAGCGGGAGGTTTACCGGGGAGCTGTTTTTT. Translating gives CAWSYRSSGRFTGELFF. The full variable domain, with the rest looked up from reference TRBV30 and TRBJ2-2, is SQTIHQWPATLVQPVGSPLSLECTVEGTSNPNLYWYRQAAGRGLQLLFYSVGIGQISSEVPQNLSASRPQDRQFILSSKKLLLSDSGFYLCAWSYRSSGRFTGELFFGEGSRLTVL.

The CDR3 region is CASSPDTRLYEQYF. CDR3 nucleotides: TGCGCCAGCAGCCCGGACACCCGCCTCTACGAGCAGTACTTC. The chain couples TRBV5-1 to TRBJ2-7, with a tentative D call TRBD1 (5 bases). CDR3 length equals 14 residues. The V and J ends lost 4 bases and 3 bases respectively, with 14 bases between them. Per the germline V gene, CDR1 is SGHRS and CDR2 is YFSETQ.

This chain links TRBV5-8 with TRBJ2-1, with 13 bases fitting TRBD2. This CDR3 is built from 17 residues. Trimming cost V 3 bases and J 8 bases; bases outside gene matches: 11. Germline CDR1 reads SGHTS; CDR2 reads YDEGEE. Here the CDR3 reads CASSWGTSGIGADEQFF. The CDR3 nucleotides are TGTGCCAGCAGCTGGGGGACTAGCGGGATTGGGGCCGATGAGCAGTTCTTC.

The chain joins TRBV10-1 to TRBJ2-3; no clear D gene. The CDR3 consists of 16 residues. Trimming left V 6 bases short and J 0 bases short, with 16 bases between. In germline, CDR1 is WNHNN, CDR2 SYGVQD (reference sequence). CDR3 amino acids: CASSPTKVSSTDTQYF. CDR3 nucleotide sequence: TGCGCCAGCAGCCCCACAAAAGTGTCTAGCACAGATACGCAGTATTTT.

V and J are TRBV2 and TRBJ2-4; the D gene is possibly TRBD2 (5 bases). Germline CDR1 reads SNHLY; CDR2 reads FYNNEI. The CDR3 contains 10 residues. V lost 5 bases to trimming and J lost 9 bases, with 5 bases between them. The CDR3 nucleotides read TGTGCCAGCAGTAGCGGCATTCAGTACTTC. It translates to CASSSGIQYF.

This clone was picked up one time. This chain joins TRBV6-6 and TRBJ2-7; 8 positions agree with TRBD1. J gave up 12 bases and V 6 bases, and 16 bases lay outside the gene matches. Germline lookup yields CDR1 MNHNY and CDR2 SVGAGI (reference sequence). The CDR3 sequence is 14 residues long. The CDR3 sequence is CASRPPTGAALPYF. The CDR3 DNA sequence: TGTGCCAGCAGACCACCGACAGGGGCCGCTCTGCCGTACTTC.